The clone carrying this T cell receptor (beta chain) came up a few times. Its antigen is not identified. TCRdb itself ran the RT-PCR reads through MiXCR, one entry per CDR3 protein. The data contain roughly 670,000 distinct CDR3 sequences, approximately 15% of them singletons. With 4 bases removed from V and 5 bases from J, the gap between germline ends came to 7 bases. Looked up from germline, CDR1 is SGHRS and CDR2 is YFSETQ. The CDR3 sequence is 11 residues long. This record belongs to a study of response to subunit inactivated influenza vaccine. Points from the study as a whole: Seasonal influenza vaccination, on each occasion, was suggested by the authors to recruit few new T cells.

The chain joins TRBV5-1 to TRBJ2-7, with D tentatively TRBD2 (6 bases). The source is a man aged 45-60 years who received an inactivated influenza vaccine. Sample: PBMCs from blood, taken less than 15 days before vaccination. CDR3 region: CASSGRHEQYF. CDR3 DNA: TGCGCCAGCAGCGGGAGGCACGAGCAGTACTTC.